Here is one TCR beta chain with its context. This record belongs to a study of blood T cell repertoires in COVID-19. The protocol was immunoSEQ multiplex PCR, while the TCRdb copy is restricted to in-frame clones and leaves out a portion. The top ten hold approximately 8.1% of the sample, which has about 210,000 clones, about four fifths seen once. This CDR3 is built from 15 residues. In germline, CDR1 is MRHNA, CDR2 SNTAGT. Trimming took 6 bases from V and 5 from J; bases not matched to a gene: 8. This TCR was sampled from a woman between 45 and 65 years old with active or convalescent COVID-19. Material for sequencing was peripheral blood. This chain links TRBV6-4 with TRBJ2-3, with 10 nucleotides matching TRBD2. The CDR3 is CASSLLAGELDTQYF. CDR3 sequence (DNA): TGTGCCAGCAGCCTTCTAGCGGGAGAACTAGATACGCAGTATTTT.